The 5 T cell receptor beta chains reported below all come from one sample, sequenced in a study of shared clonotypes between healthy human individuals. Method: immunoSEQ multiplex PCR; TCRdb's copy keeps in-frame clones and lacks some. Of about 2,200,000 clones in the sample, about 92% were seen once. Naive CD8 cells lacked CD45RO, underwent positive selection for CCR7 and left out terminally differentiated effector memory CD45RA+ cells. The material sequenced was naive CD8+ T cells from PBMCs. All receptors derive from a man younger than 35 in good health. Some clones in this sample may be carry-over from other donors' samples.

The chain combines TRBV28 with TRBJ2-7, with a weak D call TRBD1 (5 bases). The germline V gene encodes CDR1 MDHEN and CDR2 SYDVKM. V was trimmed by 2 bases and J by 0 bases, leaving 11 bases between them. The CDR3 has 15 residues. CDR3 amino acids: CASSLGAGNSYEQYF. The CDR3 DNA reads as TGTGCCAGCAGTTTAGGGGCAGGTAACTCCTACGAGCAGTACTTC.

The V gene is TRBV19, the J gene TRBJ1-5; the D is unclear. In germline, CDR1 is LNHDA, CDR2 SQIVND (reference sequence). This CDR3 comprises 13 residues. Trimming left V 7 bases short and J 2 bases short, with 9 bases between. CDR3: CASMPAGNQPQHF. For the CDR3, the DNA is TGTGCCAGTATGCCCGCGGGCAATCAGCCCCAGCATTTT.

The chain is built from TRBV19 and TRBJ2-7; TRBD2 aligns across 7 bases. V trimming: 1 base; J trimming: 1 base; junction bases outside the gene matches: 7. Germline-derived CDR1 and CDR2 are LNHDA and SQIVND (reference sequence). The CDR3 runs to 16 residues. CDR3 in amino acids: CASSIVAGEGSYEQYF. The CDR3 bases are TGTGCCAGTAGTATAGTCGCCGGGGAGGGGTCCTACGAGCAGTACTTC.

As to this clone: The sample carries other DNA sequences with the same CDR3. The chain uses TRBV6-4 and TRBJ1-1; possible D gene TRBD1, 5 bases. This CDR3 contains 13 residues. The germline gives CDR1 MRHNA, CDR2 SNTAGT. Trimming took off 0 bases at V and 4 bases at J, with 6 bases between the two ends. The CDR3 DNA reads as TGTGCCAGCAGTGACTCTAGGGGCACTGAAGCTTTCTTT. Protein sequence: CASSDSRGTEAFF.

V is TRBV5-1 and J is TRBJ2-7, with D possibly being TRBD2 (6 bases). Germline V lookup: CDR1 SGHRS, CDR2 YFSETQ. The CDR3 runs 16 residues. The germline V and J ends were trimmed by 4 bases and 5 bases, with 22 bases remaining between them. The CDR3: CASSRSFRDSGDEQYF. The CDR3 DNA reads as TGCGCCAGCAGCCGGTCATTCCGGGACTCGGGGGACGAGCAGTACTTC.